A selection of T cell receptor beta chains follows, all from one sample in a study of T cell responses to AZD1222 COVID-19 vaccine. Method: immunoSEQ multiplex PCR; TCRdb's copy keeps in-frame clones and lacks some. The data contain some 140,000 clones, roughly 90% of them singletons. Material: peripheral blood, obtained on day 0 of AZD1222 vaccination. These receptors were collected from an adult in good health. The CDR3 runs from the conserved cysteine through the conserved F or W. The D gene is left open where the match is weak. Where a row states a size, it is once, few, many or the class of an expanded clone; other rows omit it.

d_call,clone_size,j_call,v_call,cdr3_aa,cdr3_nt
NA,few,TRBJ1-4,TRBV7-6,CASSNPPEKLFF,TGTGCCAGCAGCAACCCACCGGAAAAACTGTTTTTT
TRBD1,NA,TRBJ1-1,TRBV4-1,CASSQEAGGLTEAFF,TGCGCCAGCAGCCAAGAGGCAGGGGGCCTAACTGAAGCTTTCTTT
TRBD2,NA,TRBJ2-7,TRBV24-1,CATSDSGTSSYEQYF,TGTGCCACCAGTGATTCCGGGACTAGCTCCTACGAGCAGTACTTC
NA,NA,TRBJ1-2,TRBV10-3,CAISESGRVYGYTF,TGTGCCATCAGTGAGTCCGGCAGGGTTTATGGCTACACCTTC
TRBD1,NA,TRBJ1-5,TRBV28,CASSADRTPNQPQHF,TGTGCCAGCAGTGCGGACAGGACACCCAATCAGCCCCAGCATTTT
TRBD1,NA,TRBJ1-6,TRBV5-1,CASSQQGSSYNSPLHF,TGCGCCAGCAGCCAACAGGGGAGCTCCTATAATTCACCCCTCCACTTT
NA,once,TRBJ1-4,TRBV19,CASSIGGRVGEKLFF,TGTGCCAGTAGTATAGGTGGCAGGGTAGGCGAAAAACTGTTTTTT
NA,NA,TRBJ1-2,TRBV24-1,CATSEGTEGYTF,TGTGCCACCAGTGAAGGGACGGAAGGCTACACCTTC
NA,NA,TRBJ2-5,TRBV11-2,CASSLDGRKETQYF,TGTGCCAGCAGCTTAGACGGCAGAAAAGAGACCCAGTACTTC
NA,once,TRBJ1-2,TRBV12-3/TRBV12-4,CASSYGSGYTF,TGTGCCAGCAGCTACGGGTCTGGCTACACCTTC
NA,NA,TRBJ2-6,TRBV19,CASSRGGSAGANVLTF,TGTGCCAGTAGTCGTGGGGGTAGCGCTGGGGCCAACGTCCTGACTTTC
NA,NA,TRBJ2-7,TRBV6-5,CASSYGAGAYYEQYF,TGTGCCAGCAGTTACGGGGCAGGAGCCTACTACGAGCAGTACTTC
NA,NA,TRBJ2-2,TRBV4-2,CASSQGRGVDPGELFF,TGTGCCAGCAGCCAGGGAAGAGGGGTAGACCCCGGGGAGCTGTTTTTT
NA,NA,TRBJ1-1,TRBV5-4,CASSFGGNTEAFF,TGTGCCAGCAGCTTCGGCGGGAACACTGAAGCTTTCTTT
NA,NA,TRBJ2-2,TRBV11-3,CASSLGPAGGNTGELFF,TGTGCCAGCAGCTTAGGACCCGCGGGCGGGAACACCGGGGAGCTGTTTTTT
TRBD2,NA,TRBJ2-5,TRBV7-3,CASSLMAGRASGRETQYF,TGTGCCAGCAGCTTAATGGCCGGGAGGGCCTCGGGAAGAGAGACCCAGTACTTC
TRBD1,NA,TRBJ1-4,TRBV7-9,CASSFRDSLIPTNEKLFF,TGTGCCAGCAGCTTCAGGGACAGCCTAATCCCAACTAATGAAAAACTGTTTTTT
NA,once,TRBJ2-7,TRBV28,CASSSVRSSYEQYF,TGTGCCAGCAGCTCGGTCCGTAGCTCCTACGAGCAGTACTTC
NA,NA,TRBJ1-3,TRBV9,CASSLTENTIYF,TGTGCCAGCAGCCTCACAGAAAACACCATATATTTT
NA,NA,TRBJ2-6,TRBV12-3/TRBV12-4,CASTLAGANVLTF,TGTGCCAGCACACTGGCTGGGGCCAACGTCCTGACTTTC
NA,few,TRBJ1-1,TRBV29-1,CSVRASEAFF,TGCAGCGTCCGAGCGTCTGAAGCTTTCTTT
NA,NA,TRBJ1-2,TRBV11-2,CASSLVGVHYGYTF,TGTGCCAGCAGCTTAGTCGGGGTGCACTATGGCTACACCTTC
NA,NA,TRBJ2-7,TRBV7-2,CASSLVSRGAYEQYF,TGTGCCAGCAGCTTAGTCTCCAGGGGGGCGTACGAGCAGTACTTC
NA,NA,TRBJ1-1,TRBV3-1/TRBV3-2,CASSQVQGTEAFF,TGTGCCAGCAGCCAAGTTCAGGGGACTGAAGCTTTCTTT
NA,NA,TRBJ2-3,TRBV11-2,CASSASIVTDTQYF,TGTGCCAGCAGCGCCTCCATAGTTACAGATACGCAGTATTTT
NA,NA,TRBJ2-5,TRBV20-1,CSAGPQETQYF,TGCAGTGCTGGCCCGCAAGAGACCCAGTACTTC
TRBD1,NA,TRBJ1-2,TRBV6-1,CASSEAKGQGNGYTF,TGTGCCAGCAGTGAAGCCAAGGGACAGGGGAATGGCTACACCTTC
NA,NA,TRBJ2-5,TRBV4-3,CASSPLRGQTQYF,TGCGCCAGCAGCCCCCTTCGAGGGCAGACCCAGTACTTC
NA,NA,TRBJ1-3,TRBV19,CASEQGGIQNTIYF,TGTGCCAGTGAACAGGGTGGGATTCAGAACACCATATATTTT
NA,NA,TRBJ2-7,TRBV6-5,CASSYGGQGIYEQYF,TGTGCCAGCAGTTACGGGGGCCAGGGGATCTACGAGCAGTACTTC
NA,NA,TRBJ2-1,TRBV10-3,CAISSLGDEQFF,TGTGCCATAAGCTCGCTAGGGGATGAGCAGTTCTTC
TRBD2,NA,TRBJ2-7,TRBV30,CACALAGFYEQYF,TGTGCCTGTGCCCTAGCGGGCTTCTACGAGCAGTACTTC
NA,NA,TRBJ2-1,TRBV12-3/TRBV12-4,CASSPRAEQFF,TGTGCCAGCAGTCCAAGGGCTGAGCAGTTCTTC
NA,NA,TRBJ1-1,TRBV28,CASSFLGGAGTEAFF,TGTGCCAGCAGTTTTTTGGGGGGGGCGGGCACTGAAGCTTTCTTT
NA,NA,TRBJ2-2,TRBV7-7,CASSARGRANTGELFF,TGTGCCAGCAGCGCCCGAGGACGGGCGAACACCGGGGAGCTGTTTTTT
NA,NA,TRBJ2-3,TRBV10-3,CAISRDRSSTDTQYF,TGTGCCATCAGCCGCGACAGATCTAGCACAGATACGCAGTATTTT
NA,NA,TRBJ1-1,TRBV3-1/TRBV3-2,CASSLRGRAQDTEAFF,TGTGCCAGCAGCCTCCGAGGAAGGGCCCAGGACACTGAAGCTTTCTTT
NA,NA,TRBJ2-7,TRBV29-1,CSVEIGLGSYEQYF,TGCAGCGTTGAGATTGGGTTAGGGTCTTACGAGCAGTACTTC
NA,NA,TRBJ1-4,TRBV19,CASSMGGTTNEKLFF,TGTGCCAGTAGTATGGGGGGGACAACTAATGAAAAACTGTTTTTT
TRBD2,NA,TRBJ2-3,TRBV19,CASSGTSGSTDTQYF,TGTGCCAGTAGTGGGACTAGCGGTAGCACAGATACGCAGTATTTT
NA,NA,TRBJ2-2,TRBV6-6,CASSYSIGRAGELFF,TGTGCCAGCAGTTACTCGATAGGAAGAGCCGGGGAGCTGTTTTTT
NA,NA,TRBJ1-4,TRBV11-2,CASSFGQGLEKLFF,TGTGCCAGCAGCTTCGGGCAGGGGTTAGAAAAACTGTTTTTT
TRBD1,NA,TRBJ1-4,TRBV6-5,CASRTQGAREKLFF,TGTGCCAGCAGAACACAGGGGGCGAGGGAAAAACTGTTTTTT
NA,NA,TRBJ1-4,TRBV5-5,CASSWGASPTNEKLFF,TGTGCCAGCAGCTGGGGAGCAAGCCCAACTAATGAAAAACTGTTTTTT
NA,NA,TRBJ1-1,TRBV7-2,CASSYTEGSTEAFF,TGTGCCAGCAGCTACACCGAAGGGTCTACTGAAGCTTTCTTT
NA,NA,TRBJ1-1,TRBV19,CASSRGVFTEAFF,TGTGCCAGTAGTAGGGGGGTTTTCACTGAAGCTTTCTTT
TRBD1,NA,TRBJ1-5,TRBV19,CASNEGQVLQGPQHF,TGTGCCAGTAACGAGGGACAGGTCCTTCAGGGGCCCCAGCATTTT
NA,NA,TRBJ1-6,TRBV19,CASSITAARNNSPLHF,TGTGCCAGTAGTATTACGGCGGCCAGAAATAATTCACCCCTCCACTTT
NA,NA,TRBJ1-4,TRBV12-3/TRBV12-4,CASSPGEKLFF,TGTGCCAGCAGTCCTGGCGAAAAACTGTTTTTT
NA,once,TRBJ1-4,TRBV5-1,CASSPETGRHEKLFF,TGCGCCAGCAGCCCAGAGACAGGAAGGCATGAAAAACTGTTTTTT
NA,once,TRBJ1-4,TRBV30,CAWRFADSINEKLFF,TGTGCCTGGAGATTCGCAGACTCTATTAATGAAAAACTGTTTTTT
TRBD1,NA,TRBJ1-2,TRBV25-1,CASSAPGTGDYGYTF,TGTGCCAGCAGTGCCCCCGGGACAGGGGACTATGGCTACACCTTC
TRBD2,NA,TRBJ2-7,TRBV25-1,CASSEPGLAEGEQYF,TGTGCCAGCAGTGAACCGGGACTAGCGGAGGGGGAGCAGTACTTC
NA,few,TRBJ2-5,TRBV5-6,CASSLTLTETQYF,TGTGCCAGCAGCTTGACCCTCACCGAGACCCAGTACTTC
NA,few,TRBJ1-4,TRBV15,CATSRQGAKEKLFF,TGTGCCACCAGCAGGCAGGGAGCTAAGGAAAAACTGTTTTTT
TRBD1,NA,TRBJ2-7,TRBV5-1,CASSAIDRGSYEQYF,TGCGCCAGCAGCGCCATCGACAGGGGCTCCTACGAGCAGTACTTC
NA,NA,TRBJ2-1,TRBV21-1,CASSWRAHYNEQFF,TGTGCCAGCAGCTGGCGGGCCCACTACAATGAGCAGTTCTTC
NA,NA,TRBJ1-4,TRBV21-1,CASSKASFQFEKLFF,TGTGCCAGCAGCAAAGCGAGTTTTCAGTTTGAAAAACTGTTTTTT
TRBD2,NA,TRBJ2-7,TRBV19,CASSRGGRYEQYF,TGTGCCAGTAGTAGGGGAGGGCGCTACGAGCAGTACTTC